Presented here are 21 T cell receptor beta chains from one specimen sequenced in a study of T cells in tumors and immune-related adverse events. The table came from immunoSEQ multiplex PCR; TCRdb's copy has only in-frame clones and leaves some out. The sample holds about 24,000 clones, about nine tenths seen once. This material consisted of lymph node tissue, taken from a patient treated with anti-PD-1 therapy. The receptors originated from a female donor with metastatic renal cell carcinoma.

V gene TRBV7-6 combines with J gene TRBJ2-1, with 8 bases identical to TRBD2. The V segment lost 2 bases and the J segment 7 bases; nucleotides outside the gene matches: 13. Per germline, CDR1 SGHVS and CDR2 FNYEAQ. The CDR3 has 17 residues. CDR3 loop: CASSLISMRGAANEQFF. CDR3 sequence (DNA): TGTGCCAGCAGCTTAATATCGATGCGGGGGGCAGCGAATGAGCAGTTCTTC.

The rearrangement links TRBV19 to TRBJ1-5, with D possibly being TRBD1 (6 bases). Trimming removed 4 bases from V and 3 bases from J, with 13 bases in between. The CDR3 is 15 amino acids. Germline CDR1 and CDR2: LNHDA and SQIVND (reference sequence). CDR3 bases: TGTGCCAGTAGTAGGCCGGGGGCTCTCAATCAGCCCCAGCATTTT. It specifies CASSRPGALNQPQHF.

V usage is TRBV29-1 and J usage is TRBJ1-5; D is undetermined. Trimming took 5 bases from V and 2 from J, leaving 13 bases between them. The germline CDR1 and CDR2 sequences are SQVTM and ANQGSEA. The CDR3 contains 14 residues. CDR3 sequence (DNA): TGCAGCGTTCGGGTCGGGAACGGCAATCAGCCCCAGCATTTT. It codes for CSVRVGNGNQPQHF.

Of note for this clone: A read error may produce the germline difference seen at one junction end. The chain has TRBV5-1 and TRBJ2-5; 8 bases line up with TRBD2. CDR3 length equals 15 residues. From germline, CDR1 is SGHRS and CDR2 YFSETQ. CDR3 sequence (DNA): TGCGCCAGCAGTTTGGGGGGACTAGAGGGCGAGACCCAGTACTTC. Encoded protein: CASSLGGLEGETQYF.

The rearrangement links TRBV7-2 to TRBJ2-5, with D maybe TRBD1 (7 bases). CDR3 size: 16 residues. With 5 bases removed from V and 5 bases from J, the gap between germline ends came to 21 bases. Germline loops: CDR1 SGHTA, CDR2 FQGNSA. CDR3 sequence (DNA): TGTGCCAGCAGCCCAGGGGGGACAGCCCGTAGGGAGACCCAGTACTTC. Its translation: CASSPGGTARRETQYF.

This clone was counted once. The chain combines TRBV28 with TRBJ1-5; D not resolved. V lost 5 bases to trimming and J lost 3 bases, with 14 bases between them. The germline V gene has CDR1 MDHEN and CDR2 SYDVKM. CDR3 length: 15 residues. The CDR3 protein is CASSNPLIPNQPQHF. The CDR3 DNA reads TGTGCCAGCAGTAACCCCCTCATCCCCAATCAGCCCCAGCATTTT.

The chain has TRBV27 and TRBJ1-3; the D is unclear. Germline CDR1 MNHEY, CDR2 SMNVEV (reference sequence). Trimming took 6 bases from V and 0 from J, leaving 6 bases between them. The CDR3 spans 13 residues. The CDR3 protein is CASSQNSGNTIYF. The CDR3 DNA follows: TGTGCCAGCAGCCAAAACTCTGGAAACACCATATATTTT.

J is TRBJ2-2 and V is TRBV6-5; D is possibly TRBD2 (5 bases). CDR1 and CDR2 from the germline V gene are MNHEY and SVGAGI. There are 15 residues in the CDR3. The germline V and J ends were trimmed by 5 bases and 0 bases, with 10 bases remaining between them. CDR3 sequence (DNA): TGTGCCAGCAGTCAGCGGAGGTCGAACACCGGGGAGCTGTTTTTT. It specifies CASSQRRSNTGELFF.

The chain links TRBV27 to TRBJ1-1; tentatively, D is TRBD1 (5 bases). The CDR3 contains 13 residues. V lost 7 bases and J lost 6, with 15 bases in between. Germline lookup yields CDR1 MNHEY and CDR2 SMNVEV (reference sequence). Here the CDR3 DNA reads TGTGCCAGCATTAAGGACGGGGCGCCTGAAGCTTTCTTT. It codes for CASIKDGAPEAFF.

The chain carries TRBV6-1 and TRBJ2-4, with 8 bases aligning to TRBD2. Unmatched junction bases numbered 14, after V lost 1 base and J lost 9 bases. Per germline, CDR1 MNHNS and CDR2 SASEGT. The CDR3 is 17 residues long. CDR3 sequence: CASSEVVSGETRGIQYF. In DNA form, the CDR3 reads TGTGCCAGCAGTGAAGTGGTTAGCGGGGAGACAAGGGGCATTCAGTACTTC.

This clone was found once. The gene calls are TRBV7-2 and TRBJ2-1, with 7 nucleotides matching TRBD2. The CDR3 contains 13 residues. Germline trimming cut 6 bases from V and 7 bases from J; bases unmatched to any gene: 6. Germline CDR1 reads SGHTA; CDR2 reads FQGNSA. The CDR3, as DNA: TGTGCCAGCAGACGGACTAGGGGTAATGAGCAGTTCTTC. As protein: CASRRTRGNEQFF.

This clone was recorded once. CDR3 in amino acids: CASSFQGKEYEQYF. In nucleotides, the CDR3 is TGTGCCAGTAGTTTTCAGGGAAAGGAGTACGAGCAGTACTTC. This chain uses TRBV19 with TRBJ2-7; possibly TRBD1 for D (5 bases). The CDR3 has 14 amino acids. Germline V lookup: CDR1 LNHDA, CDR2 SQIVND (reference sequence). Trimming stripped 5 bases from V and 4 bases from J, with 15 bases between.

A few counts support this clone. The chain joins TRBV7-9 to TRBJ2-3; 7 positions agree with TRBD1. The V and J ends lost 3 bases and 0 bases, in that order; junction bases with no gene match: 3. This CDR3 spans 15 amino acids. CDR1 and CDR2 from the germline V gene are SEHNR and FQNEAQ (reference sequence). The CDR3 nucleotides read TGTGCCAGCAGCTTCCGGGACAGTAGCACAGATACGCAGTATTTT. Amino acids: CASSFRDSSTDTQYF.

The CDR3 DNA reads as TGTGCCAGCTCAGCAAGGACGGACAACTATGGCTACACCTTC. It specifies CASSARTDNYGYTF. The chain links TRBV6-5 to TRBJ1-2, with D unclear. The CDR3 is 14 residues long. V lost 8 bases and J 2 bases, leaving 15 bases between the germline ends. Germline CDR1 and CDR2: MNHEY and SVGAGI.

This clone was seen only once. The CDR3 spells CASSPGLAAANEQFF. The CDR3, as DNA: TGCGCCAGCAGCCCGGGACTAGCGGCGGCAAATGAGCAGTTCTTC. This rearrangement joins TRBV5-1 to TRBJ2-1; 11 bases match TRBD2. Germline V gene data show CDR1 as SGHRS and CDR2 as YFSETQ. The trim removed 4 bases at V and 7 bases at J, leaving 7 bases unmatched. The CDR3 has 15 residues. Based on the CDR3 plus reference TRBV5-1 and TRBJ2-1, the full variable domain is KAGVTQTPRYLIKTRGQQVTLSCSPISGHRSVSWYQQTPGQGLQFLFEYFSETQRNKGNFPGRFSGRQFSNSRSEMNVSTLELGDSALYLCASSPGLAAANEQFFGPGTRLTVL.

This sequence joins TRBV27 and TRBJ1-5, with D hard to call. Germline V gene data show CDR1 as MNHEY and CDR2 as SMNVEV (reference sequence). The CDR3 is 10 amino acids. The germline V and J ends were trimmed by 9 bases and 5 bases, with 5 bases remaining between them. This CDR3 is CASGDQPQHF. The CDR3 DNA reads as TGTGCCAGTGGGGATCAGCCCCAGCATTTT.

This sequence joins TRBV6-5 and TRBJ1-5; D gene ambiguous. The length of the CDR3 is 14 residues. From germline, CDR1 is MNHEY and CDR2 SVGAGI. V was clipped by 0 bases and J by 3 bases, with 6 bases between them. CDR3 region: CASSYSYDNQPQHF. In DNA, the CDR3 is TGTGCCAGCAGTTACTCATACGACAATCAGCCCCAGCATTTT.

The V call is TRBV7-9, the J call TRBJ2-5; a possible D gene is TRBD1 (6 bases). Germline CDR1 and CDR2: SEHNR and FQNEAQ (reference sequence). Trimming removed 2 bases from V and 5 bases from J, with 12 bases in between. This CDR3 has 14 residues. This CDR3 reads CASSLMGAGETQYF. DNA for the CDR3: TGTGCCAGCAGCTTAATGGGGGCGGGTGAGACCCAGTACTTC. Full variable domain (missing parts from reference TRBV7-9 and TRBJ2-5): DTGVSQNPRHKITKRGQNVTFRCDPISEHNRLYWYRQTLGQGPEFLTYFQNEAQLEKSRLLSDRFSAERPKGSFSTLEIQRTEQGDSAMYLCASSLMGAGETQYFGPGTRLLVL.

CDR3 coding DNA: TGTGCCAGCAGCATAAGACAGGGGAACACTGAAGCTTTCTTT. Translated, it gives CASSIRQGNTEAFF. The V gene is TRBV2, the J gene TRBJ1-1; 7 bases match TRBD1. This CDR3 is 14 amino acids long. Germline V CDR1 and CDR2: SNHLY, FYNNEI. The V and J ends lost 6 bases and 1 base, in that order; junction bases with no gene match: 5.

This rearrangement joins TRBV10-2 to TRBJ1-1; D is perhaps TRBD1 (5 bases). Trimming stripped 1 base from V and 6 bases from J, with 15 bases between. CDR3 length: 15 residues. The V gene's germline CDR1 is WSHSY and CDR2 SAAADI. CDR3 residues: CASSEWGRALSEAFF. DNA of the CDR3: TGCGCCAGCAGTGAGTGGGGCAGGGCTCTCTCTGAAGCTTTCTTT.

This clone has only a few counts. The rearrangement uses TRBV6-1 and TRBJ1-1; D not certain. This CDR3 spans 14 amino acids. V lost 3 bases, J lost 0 bases, and 8 bases lay in between. Germline V lookup: CDR1 MNHNS, CDR2 SASEGT. CDR3 bases: TGTGCCAGCAGTGATTTATCCATGAACACTGAAGCTTTCTTT. It codes for CASSDLSMNTEAFF.